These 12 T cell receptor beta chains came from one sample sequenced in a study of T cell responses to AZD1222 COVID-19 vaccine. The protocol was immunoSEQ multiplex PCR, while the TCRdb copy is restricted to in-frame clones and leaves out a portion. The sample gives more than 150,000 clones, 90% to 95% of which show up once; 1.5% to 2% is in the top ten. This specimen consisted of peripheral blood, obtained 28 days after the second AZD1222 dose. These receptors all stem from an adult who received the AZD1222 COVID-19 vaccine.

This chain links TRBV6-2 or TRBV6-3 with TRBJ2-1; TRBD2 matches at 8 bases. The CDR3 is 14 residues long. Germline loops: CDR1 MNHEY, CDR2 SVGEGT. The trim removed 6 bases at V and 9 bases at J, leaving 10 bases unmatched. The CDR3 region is CASSSGTSRVEQFF. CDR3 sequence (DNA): TGTGCCAGCAGCTCGGGGACTAGTCGGGTTGAGCAGTTCTTC.

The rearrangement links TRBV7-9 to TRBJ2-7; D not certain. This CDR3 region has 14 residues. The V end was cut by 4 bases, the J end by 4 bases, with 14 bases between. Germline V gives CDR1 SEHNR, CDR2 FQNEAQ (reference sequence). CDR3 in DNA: TGTGCCAGCAGCTCCCTTTCTACGTTTTACGAGCAGTACTTC. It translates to CASSSLSTFYEQYF.

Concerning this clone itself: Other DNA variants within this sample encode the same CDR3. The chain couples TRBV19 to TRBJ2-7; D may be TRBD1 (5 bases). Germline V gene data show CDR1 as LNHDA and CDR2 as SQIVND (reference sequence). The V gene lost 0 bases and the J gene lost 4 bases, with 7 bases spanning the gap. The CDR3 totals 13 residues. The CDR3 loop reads CASSIDQGYEQYF. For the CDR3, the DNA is TGTGCCAGTAGTATAGATCAGGGTTACGAGCAGTACTTC.

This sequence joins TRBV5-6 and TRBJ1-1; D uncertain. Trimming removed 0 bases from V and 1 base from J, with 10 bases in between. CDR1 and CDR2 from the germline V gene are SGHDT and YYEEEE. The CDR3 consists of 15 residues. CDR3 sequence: CASSLASHPNTEAFF. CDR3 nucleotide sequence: TGTGCCAGCAGCTTGGCCAGCCACCCGAACACTGAAGCTTTCTTT.

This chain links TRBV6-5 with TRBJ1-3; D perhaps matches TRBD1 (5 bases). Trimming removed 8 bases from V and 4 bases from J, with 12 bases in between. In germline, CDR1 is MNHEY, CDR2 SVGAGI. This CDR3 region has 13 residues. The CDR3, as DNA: TGTGCCAGCCTCCGGGGCTCAGGAAACACCATATATTTT. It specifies CASLRGSGNTIYF.

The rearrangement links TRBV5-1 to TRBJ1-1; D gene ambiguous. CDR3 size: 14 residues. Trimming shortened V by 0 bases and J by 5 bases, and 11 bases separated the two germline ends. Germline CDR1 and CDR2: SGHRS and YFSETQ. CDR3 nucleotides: TGCGCCAGCAGCTTGGATGGGCCGGGAACTGAAGCTTTCTTT. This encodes CASSLDGPGTEAFF.

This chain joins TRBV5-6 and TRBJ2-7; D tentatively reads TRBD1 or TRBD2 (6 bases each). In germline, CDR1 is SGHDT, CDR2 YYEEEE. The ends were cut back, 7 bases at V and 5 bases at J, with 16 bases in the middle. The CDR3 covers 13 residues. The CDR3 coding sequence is TGTGCCAGCGGAAGGGGGACTTCCAACGAGCAGTACTTC. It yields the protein CASGRGTSNEQYF.

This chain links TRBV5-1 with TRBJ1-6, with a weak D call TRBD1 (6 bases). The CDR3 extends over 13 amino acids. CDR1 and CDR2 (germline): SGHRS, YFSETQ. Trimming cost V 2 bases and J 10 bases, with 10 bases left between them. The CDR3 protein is CASSFLQGSPLHF. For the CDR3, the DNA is TGCGCCAGCAGCTTCCTCCAGGGGTCACCCCTCCACTTT.

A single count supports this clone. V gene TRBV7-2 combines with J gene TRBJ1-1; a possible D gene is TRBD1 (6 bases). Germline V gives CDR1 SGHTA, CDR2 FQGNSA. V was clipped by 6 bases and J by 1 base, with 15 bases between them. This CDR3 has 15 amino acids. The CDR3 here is CASSPQGGGNTEAFF. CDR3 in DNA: TGTGCCAGCAGTCCACAGGGTGGGGGGAACACTGAAGCTTTCTTT. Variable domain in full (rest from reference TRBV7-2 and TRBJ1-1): GAGVSQSPSNKVTEKGKDVELRCDPISGHTALYWYRQSLGQGLEFLIYFQGNSAPDKSGLPSDRFSAERTGGSVSTLTIQRTQQEDSAVYLCASSPQGGGNTEAFFGQGTRLTVV.

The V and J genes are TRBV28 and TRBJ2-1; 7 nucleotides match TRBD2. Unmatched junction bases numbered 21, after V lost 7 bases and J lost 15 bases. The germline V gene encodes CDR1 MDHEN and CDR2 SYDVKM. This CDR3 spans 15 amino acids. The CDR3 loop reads CASTPRGGRPLARFF. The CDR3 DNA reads TGTGCCAGCACCCCACGAGGCGGGAGACCCCTCGCCCGGTTCTTC.

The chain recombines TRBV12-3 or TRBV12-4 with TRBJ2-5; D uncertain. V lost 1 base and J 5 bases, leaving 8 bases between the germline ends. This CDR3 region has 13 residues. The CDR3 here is CASSLGKTETQYF. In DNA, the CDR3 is TGTGCCAGCAGTTTAGGGAAAACGGAGACCCAGTACTTC.

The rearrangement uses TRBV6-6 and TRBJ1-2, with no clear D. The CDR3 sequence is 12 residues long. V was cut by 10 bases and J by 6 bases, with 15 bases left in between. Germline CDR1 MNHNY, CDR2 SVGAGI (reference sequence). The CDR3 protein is CAITHGWDGYTF. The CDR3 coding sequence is TGTGCCATCACTCACGGATGGGATGGCTACACCTTC.